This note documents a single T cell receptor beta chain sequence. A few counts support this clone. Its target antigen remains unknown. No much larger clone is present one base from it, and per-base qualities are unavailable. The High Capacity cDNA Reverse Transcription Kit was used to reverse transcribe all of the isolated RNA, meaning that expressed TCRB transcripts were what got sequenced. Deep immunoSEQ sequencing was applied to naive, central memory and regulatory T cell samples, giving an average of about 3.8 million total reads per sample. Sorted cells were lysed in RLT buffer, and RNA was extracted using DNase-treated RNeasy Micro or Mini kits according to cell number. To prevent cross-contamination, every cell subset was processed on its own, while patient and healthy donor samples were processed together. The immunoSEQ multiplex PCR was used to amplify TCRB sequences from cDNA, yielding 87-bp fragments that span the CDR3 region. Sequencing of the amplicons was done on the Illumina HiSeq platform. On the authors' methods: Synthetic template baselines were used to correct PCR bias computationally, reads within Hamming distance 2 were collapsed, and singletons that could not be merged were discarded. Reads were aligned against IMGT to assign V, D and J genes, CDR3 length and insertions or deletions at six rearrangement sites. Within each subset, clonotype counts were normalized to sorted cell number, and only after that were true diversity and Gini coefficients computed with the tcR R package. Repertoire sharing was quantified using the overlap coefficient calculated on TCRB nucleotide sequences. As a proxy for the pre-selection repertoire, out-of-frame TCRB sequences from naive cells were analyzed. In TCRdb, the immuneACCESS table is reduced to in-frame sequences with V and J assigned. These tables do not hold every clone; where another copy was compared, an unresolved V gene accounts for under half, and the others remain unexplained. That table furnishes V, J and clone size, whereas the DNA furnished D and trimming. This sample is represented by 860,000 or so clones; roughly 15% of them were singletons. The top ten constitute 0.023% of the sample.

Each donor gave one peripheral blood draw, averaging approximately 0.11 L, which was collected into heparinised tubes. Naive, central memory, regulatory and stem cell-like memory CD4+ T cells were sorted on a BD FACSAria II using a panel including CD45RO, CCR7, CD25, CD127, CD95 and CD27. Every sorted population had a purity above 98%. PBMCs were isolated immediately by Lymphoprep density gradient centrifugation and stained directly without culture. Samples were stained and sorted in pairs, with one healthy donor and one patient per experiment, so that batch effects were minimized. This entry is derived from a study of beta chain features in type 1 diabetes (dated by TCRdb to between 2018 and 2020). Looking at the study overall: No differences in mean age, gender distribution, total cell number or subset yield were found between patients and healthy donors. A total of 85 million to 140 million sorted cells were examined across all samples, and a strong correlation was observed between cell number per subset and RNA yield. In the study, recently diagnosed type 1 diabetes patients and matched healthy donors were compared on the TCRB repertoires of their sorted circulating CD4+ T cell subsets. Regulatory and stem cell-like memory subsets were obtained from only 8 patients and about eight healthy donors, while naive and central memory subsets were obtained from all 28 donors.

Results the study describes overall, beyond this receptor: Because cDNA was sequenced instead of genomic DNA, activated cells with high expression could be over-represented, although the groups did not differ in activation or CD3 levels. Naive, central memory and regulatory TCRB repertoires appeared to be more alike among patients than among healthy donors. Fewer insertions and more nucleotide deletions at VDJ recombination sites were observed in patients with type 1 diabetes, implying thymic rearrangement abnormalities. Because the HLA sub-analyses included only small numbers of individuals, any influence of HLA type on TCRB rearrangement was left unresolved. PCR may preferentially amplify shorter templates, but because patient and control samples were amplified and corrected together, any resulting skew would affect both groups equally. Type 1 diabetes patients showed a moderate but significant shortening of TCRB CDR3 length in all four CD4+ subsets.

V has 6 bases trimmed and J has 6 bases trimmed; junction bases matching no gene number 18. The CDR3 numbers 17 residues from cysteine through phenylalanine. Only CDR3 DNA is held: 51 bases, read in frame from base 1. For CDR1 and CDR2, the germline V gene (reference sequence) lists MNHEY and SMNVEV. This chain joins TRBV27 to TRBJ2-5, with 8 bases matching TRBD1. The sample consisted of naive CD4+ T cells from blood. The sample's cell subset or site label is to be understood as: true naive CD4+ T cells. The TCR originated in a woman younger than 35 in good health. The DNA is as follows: TGTGCCAGCAGCCGTGTTATTGGGACAGGCACTGAGAAGACCCAGTACTTC. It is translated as CASSRVIGTGTEKTQYF.